The 14 T cell receptor beta chains given below trace back to one sample, sequenced in a study of T cell changes during pregnancy in multiple sclerosis. The data were produced by immunoSEQ multiplex PCR, yet TCRdb's version contains in-frame clones alone and is incomplete. The table shows 40,000 to 60,000 clones, with approximately 94% occurring only once. The specimen was CD4+ T cells from peripheral blood mononuclear cells, collected in the third trimester of pregnancy. Receptor source: a female donor with multiple sclerosis, enrolled in a pregnancy study.

The CDR3 nucleotides read TGTGCCTGGAGTGTATCGGGGTCGAGTCAGCCCCAGCATTTT. Residues: CAWSVSGSSQPQHF. The chain couples TRBV30 to TRBJ1-5, with D unresolved. CDR1 and CDR2 (germline): GTSNPN, SVGIG (reference sequence). This CDR3 is built from 14 residues. V lost 0 bases, J lost 6 bases, and 12 bases lay in between.

This chain joins TRBV4-2 and TRBJ2-1, with TRBD2 as a possible D gene (6 bases). V gave up 0 bases and J gave up 5 bases, with 11 bases separating them. There are 15 residues in the CDR3. Germline lookup yields CDR1 LGHNA and CDR2 YNFKEQ. CDR3 region: CASSQDWDLDNEQFF. In nucleotides, the CDR3 is TGTGCCAGCAGCCAAGATTGGGACTTAGACAATGAGCAGTTCTTC.

The chain uses TRBV6-6 and TRBJ1-4, with D possibly being TRBD1 (5 bases). Trimming took off 2 bases at V and 8 bases at J, with 6 bases between the two ends. CDR3 size: 12 residues. Germline-derived CDR1 and CDR2 are MNHNY and SVGAGI (reference sequence). This CDR3 reads CASSYPGEKLFF. The DNA for the CDR3 is TGTGCCAGCAGTTACCCAGGGGAAAAACTGTTTTTT.

The genes are TRBV7-2 and TRBJ1-2, with D uncertain. Germline CDR1 and CDR2: SGHTA and FQGNSA. There are 13 residues in the CDR3. V was clipped by 9 bases and J by 4 bases, with 15 bases between them. DNA for the CDR3: TGTGCCAGGGGGAGGGAGGGTGGCTATGGCTACACCTTC. Its translation is CARGREGGYGYTF.

Remarks on this clone: An end of the junction differs from the germline gene, which may be a read error. The chain is built from TRBV5-1 and TRBJ1-4, with D hard to call. The CDR3 sequence is 15 residues long. Germline V gene data show CDR1 as SGHRS and CDR2 as YFSETQ. This chain's CDR3 is CASSLFRPDNEQLFF. Written as DNA, the CDR3 is TGCGCCAGCAGCTTGTTTCGGCCCGACAATGAACAACTGTTTTTT. Full variable domain (missing parts from reference TRBV5-1 and TRBJ1-4): KAGVTQTPRYLIKTRGQQVTLSCSPISGHRSVSWYQQTPGQGLQFLFEYFSETQRNKGNFPGRFSGRQFSNSRSEMNVSTLELGDSALYLCASSLFRPDNEQLFFGSGTQLSVL.

This rearrangement joins TRBV18 to TRBJ2-5; TRBD1 matches 7 bases. The CDR3 consists of 15 residues. V shed 3 bases, J shed 2 bases, and the junction held 6 bases outside the gene matches. Germline lookup yields CDR1 KGHSH and CDR2 LQKENI. The chain's CDR3 is CASSPSRTGQETQYF. The CDR3 DNA reads as TGTGCCAGCTCACCCAGCCGGACAGGACAAGAGACCCAGTACTTC.

The rearrangement links TRBV5-6 to TRBJ2-5; D is unresolved. CDR1 and CDR2 from the germline V gene are SGHDT and YYEEEE. Trimming left V 3 bases short and J 3 bases short, with 12 bases between. This CDR3 is built from 14 residues. CDR3 region: CASSSRFREETQYF. In nucleotides, the CDR3 is TGTGCCAGCAGCTCGCGGTTCCGAGAAGAGACCCAGTACTTC.

The chain has TRBV29-1 and TRBJ1-2; no definite D call. V was clipped by 1 base and J by 0 bases, with 3 bases between them. The V gene's germline CDR1 is SQVTM and CDR2 ANQGSEA. CDR3 length: 12 amino acids. The CDR3 nucleotides read TGCAGCGTTGAAGGGCCTAACTATGGCTACACCTTC. This encodes CSVEGPNYGYTF. Filled out from reference TRBV29-1 and TRBJ1-2, the complete variable domain reads SAVISQKPSRDICQRGTSLTIQCQVDSQVTMMFWYRQQPGQSLTLIATANQGSEATYESGFVIDKFPISRPNLTFSTLTVSNMSPEDSSIYLCSVEGPNYGYTFGSGTRLTVV.

The chain is built from TRBV7-9 and TRBJ2-7; perhaps TRBD2 as D (5 bases). Germline CDR1 SEHNR, CDR2 FQNEAQ (reference sequence). The V end lost 2 bases, the J end lost 1 base, and 6 bases lay between the germline ends. The CDR3 length is 13 residues. DNA for the CDR3: TGTGCCAGCAGCTTACTAGCTTCCTACGAGCAGTACTTC. Its translation is CASSLLASYEQYF.

This clone was recorded only once. The rearrangement joins TRBV5-4 to TRBJ2-5, with 7 bases identical to TRBD1. The CDR3 is 13 residues long. Per germline, CDR1 SGHNT and CDR2 YYREEE (reference sequence). Trimming cost V 4 bases and J 2 bases; bases outside gene matches: 2. The CDR3 nucleotides read TGTGCCAGCAGCCAGGGACAGCAAGAGACCCAGTACTTC. It codes for CASSQGQQETQYF.

The chain joins TRBV11-3 to TRBJ1-2; 9 bases fit TRBD1. This CDR3 region has 15 residues. The germline CDR1 and CDR2 sequences are SGHNT and YENEEA. V shed 4 bases, J shed 7 bases, and the junction held 10 bases outside the gene matches. CDR3 nucleotide sequence: TGTGCCAGCAGCTATCGGACAGGGGATAAAGGTGGCTACACCTTC. Residues: CASSYRTGDKGGYTF.

The gene calls are TRBV9 and TRBJ2-3, with 10 bases that match TRBD2. The CDR3 is 17 residues long. V shed 3 bases, J shed 2 bases, and the junction held 9 bases outside the gene matches. Germline loops: CDR1 SGDLS, CDR2 YYNGEE. The CDR3: CASSGLTSGGATDTQYF. For the CDR3, the DNA is TGTGCCAGCAGCGGATTGACGAGCGGGGGGGCCACAGATACGCAGTATTTT.

V is TRBV18 and J is TRBJ2-7; 12 bases align to TRBD2. With V trimmed by 4 bases and J by 4 bases, 5 bases remained unmatched. This CDR3 has 15 amino acids. CDR1 and CDR2 from the germline V gene are KGHSH and LQKENI. This chain's CDR3 is CASSRLAGGLYEQYF. For the CDR3, the DNA is TGTGCCAGCTCACGGCTAGCGGGAGGGCTGTACGAGCAGTACTTC. Together with reference TRBV18 and TRBJ2-7, the CDR3 gives the full variable domain: NAGVMQNPRHLVRRRGQEARLRCSPMKGHSHVYWYRQLPEEGLKFMVYLQKENIIDESGMPKERFSAEFPKEGPSILRIQQVVRGDSAAYFCASSRLAGGLYEQYFGPGTRLTVT.

This chain connects TRBV5-1 to TRBJ2-2, with D perhaps matching TRBD2 (6 bases). CDR1 is SGHRS, CDR2 YFSETQ, per germline. V lost 5 bases, J lost 0 bases, and 14 bases lay in between. CDR3 length: 16 residues. The CDR3 reads CASSQEGSANTGELFF. CDR3 DNA: TGCGCCAGCAGTCAGGAGGGGAGCGCGAACACCGGGGAGCTGTTTTTT. Based on the CDR3 plus reference TRBV5-1 and TRBJ2-2, the full variable domain is KAGVTQTPRYLIKTRGQQVTLSCSPISGHRSVSWYQQTPGQGLQFLFEYFSETQRNKGNFPGRFSGRQFSNSRSEMNVSTLELGDSALYLCASSQEGSANTGELFFGEGSRLTVL.